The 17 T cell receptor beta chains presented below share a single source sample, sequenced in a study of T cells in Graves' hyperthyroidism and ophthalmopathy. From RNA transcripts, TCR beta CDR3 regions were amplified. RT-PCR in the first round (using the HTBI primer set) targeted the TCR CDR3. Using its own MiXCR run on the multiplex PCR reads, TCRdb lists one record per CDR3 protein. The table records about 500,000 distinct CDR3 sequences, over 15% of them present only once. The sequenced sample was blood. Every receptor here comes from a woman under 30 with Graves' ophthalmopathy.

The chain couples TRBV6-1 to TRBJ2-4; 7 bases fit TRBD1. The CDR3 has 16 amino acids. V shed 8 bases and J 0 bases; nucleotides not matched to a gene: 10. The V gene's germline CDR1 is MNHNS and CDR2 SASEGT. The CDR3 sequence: CASEKDRRLAKNIQYF. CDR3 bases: TGTGCCAGCGAAAAGGACAGGCGACTAGCCAAAAACATTCAGTACTTC.

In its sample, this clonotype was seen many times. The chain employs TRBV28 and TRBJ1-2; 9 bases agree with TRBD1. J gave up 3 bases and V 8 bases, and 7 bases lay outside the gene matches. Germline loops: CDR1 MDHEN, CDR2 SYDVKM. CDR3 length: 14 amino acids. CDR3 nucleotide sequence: TGTGCCAGCTCGCGGGACAGGGCAGACTATGGCTACACCTTC. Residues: CASSRDRADYGYTF.

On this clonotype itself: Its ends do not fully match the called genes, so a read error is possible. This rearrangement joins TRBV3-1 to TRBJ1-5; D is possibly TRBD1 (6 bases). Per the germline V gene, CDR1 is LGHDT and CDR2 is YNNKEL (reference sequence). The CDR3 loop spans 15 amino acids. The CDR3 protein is CASSPGQDSNQPQRF. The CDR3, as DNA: TGTGCCAGCAGCCCGGGACAAGATAGCAATCAGCCCCAGCGTTTT.

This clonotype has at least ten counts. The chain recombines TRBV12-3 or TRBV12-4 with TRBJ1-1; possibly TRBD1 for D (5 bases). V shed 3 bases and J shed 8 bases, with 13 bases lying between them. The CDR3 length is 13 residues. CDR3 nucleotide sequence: TGTGCCAGCAGTTTGGGTATAGGGGCAGAAGCTTTCTTT. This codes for CASSLGIGAEAFF.

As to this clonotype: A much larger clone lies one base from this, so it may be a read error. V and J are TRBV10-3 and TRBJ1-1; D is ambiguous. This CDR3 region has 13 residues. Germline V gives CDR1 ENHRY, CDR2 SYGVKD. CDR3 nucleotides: TGTGCCATCAGTGACGGTATGAACGCTGAAGCTTTCTTT. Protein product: CAISDGMNAEAFF.

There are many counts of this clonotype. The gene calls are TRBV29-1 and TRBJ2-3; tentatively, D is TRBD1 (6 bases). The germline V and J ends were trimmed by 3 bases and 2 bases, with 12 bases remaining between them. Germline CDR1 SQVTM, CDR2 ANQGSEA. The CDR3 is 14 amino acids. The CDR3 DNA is TGCAGCGTTGATCGCGGACAGATCACAGATACGCAGTATTTT. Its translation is CSVDRGQITDTQYF.

CDR3 sequence reads: CASSEGRGGQGTIPGNTIYF. The CDR3 nucleotides are TGTGCCAGCAGCGAAGGTCGGGGGGGACAGGGCACCATTCCCGGAAACACCATATATTTT. The J gene is TRBJ1-3, the V gene TRBV9; 9 bases fit TRBD1. Looked up from germline, CDR1 is SGDLS and CDR2 is YYNGEE. CDR3 length equals 20 residues. V lost 3 bases and J lost 4; bases outside the gene matches: 20.

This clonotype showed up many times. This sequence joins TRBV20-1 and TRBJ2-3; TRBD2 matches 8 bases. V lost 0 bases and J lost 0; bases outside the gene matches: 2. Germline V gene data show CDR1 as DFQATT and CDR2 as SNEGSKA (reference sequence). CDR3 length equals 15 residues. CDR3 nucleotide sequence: TGCAGTGCTAGAGATCCTAGCGGGAGCACAGATACGCAGTATTTT. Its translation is CSARDPSGSTDTQYF.

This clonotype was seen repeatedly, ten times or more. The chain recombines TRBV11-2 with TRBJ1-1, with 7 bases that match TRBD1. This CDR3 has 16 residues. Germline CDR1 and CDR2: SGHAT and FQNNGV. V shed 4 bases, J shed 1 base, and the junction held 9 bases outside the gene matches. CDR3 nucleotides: TGTGCCAGCAGCTCCACCACAGGGGCAGGGAACACTGAAGCTTTCTTT. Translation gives CASSSTTGAGNTEAFF.

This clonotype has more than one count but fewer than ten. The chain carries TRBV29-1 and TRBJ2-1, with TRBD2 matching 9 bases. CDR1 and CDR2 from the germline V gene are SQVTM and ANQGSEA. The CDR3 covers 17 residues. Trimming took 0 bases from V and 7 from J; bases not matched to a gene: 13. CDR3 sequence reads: CSVEEWGGRAPTNEQFF. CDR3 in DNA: TGCAGCGTTGAAGAATGGGGCGGGAGGGCCCCAACGAATGAGCAGTTCTTC.

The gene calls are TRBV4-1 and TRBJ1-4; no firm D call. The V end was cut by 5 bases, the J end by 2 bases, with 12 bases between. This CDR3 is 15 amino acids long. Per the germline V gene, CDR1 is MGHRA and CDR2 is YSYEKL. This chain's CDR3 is CASSTPGITNEKLFF. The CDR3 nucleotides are TGCGCCAGCAGCACCCCCGGGATTACTAATGAAAAACTGTTTTTT.

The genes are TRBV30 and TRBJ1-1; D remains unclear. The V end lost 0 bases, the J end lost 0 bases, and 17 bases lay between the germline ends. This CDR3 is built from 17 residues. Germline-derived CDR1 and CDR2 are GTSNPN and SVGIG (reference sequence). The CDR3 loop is CAWSVPSQKALNTEAFF. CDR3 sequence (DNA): TGTGCCTGGAGTGTACCCTCCCAGAAGGCCCTGAACACTGAAGCTTTCTTT. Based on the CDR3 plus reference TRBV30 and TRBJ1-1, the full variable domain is SQTIHQWPATLVQPVGSPLSLECTVEGTSNPNLYWYRQAAGRGLQLLFYSVGIGQISSEVPQNLSASRPQDRQFILSSKKLLLSDSGFYLCAWSVPSQKALNTEAFFGQGTRLTVV.

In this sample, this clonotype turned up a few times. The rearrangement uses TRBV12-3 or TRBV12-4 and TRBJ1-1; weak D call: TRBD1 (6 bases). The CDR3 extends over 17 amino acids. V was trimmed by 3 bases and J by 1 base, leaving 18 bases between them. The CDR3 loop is CASSFDPGGLQNTEAFF. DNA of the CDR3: TGTGCCAGCAGTTTTGACCCCGGGGGGCTGCAGAACACTGAAGCTTTCTTT.

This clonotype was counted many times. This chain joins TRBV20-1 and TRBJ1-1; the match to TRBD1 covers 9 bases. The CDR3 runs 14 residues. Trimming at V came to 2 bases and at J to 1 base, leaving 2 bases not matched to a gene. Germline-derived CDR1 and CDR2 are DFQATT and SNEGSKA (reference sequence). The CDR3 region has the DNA TGCAGTGCTAGACGGGGACAGGGGAACACTGAAGCTTTCTTT. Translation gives CSARRGQGNTEAFF.

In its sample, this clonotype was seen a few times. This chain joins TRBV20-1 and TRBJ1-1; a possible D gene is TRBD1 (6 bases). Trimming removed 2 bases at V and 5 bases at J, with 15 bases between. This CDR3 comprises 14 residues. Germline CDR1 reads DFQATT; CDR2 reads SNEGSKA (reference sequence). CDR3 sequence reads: CSARWGQGRTEAFF. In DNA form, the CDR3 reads TGCAGTGCTAGATGGGGGCAGGGAAGGACTGAAGCTTTCTTT.

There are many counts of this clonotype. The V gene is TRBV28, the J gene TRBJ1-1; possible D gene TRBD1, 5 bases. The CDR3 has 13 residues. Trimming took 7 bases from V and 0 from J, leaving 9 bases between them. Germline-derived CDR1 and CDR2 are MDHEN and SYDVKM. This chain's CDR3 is CASKSRVNTEAFF. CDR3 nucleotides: TGTGCCAGCAAGAGCAGGGTGAACACTGAAGCTTTCTTT.

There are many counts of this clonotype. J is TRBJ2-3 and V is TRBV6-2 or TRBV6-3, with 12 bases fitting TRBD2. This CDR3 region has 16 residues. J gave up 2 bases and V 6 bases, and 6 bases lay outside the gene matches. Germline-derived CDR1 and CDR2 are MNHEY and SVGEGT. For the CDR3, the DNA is TGTGCCAGCAGCCTAGGACTAGCGGGACACACAGATACGCAGTATTTT. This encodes CASSLGLAGHTDTQYF.